A single count supports the clone carrying this T cell receptor beta chain. This sample is drawn from a study of T cell responses to AZD1222 COVID-19 vaccine. The germline V and J ends were trimmed by 2 bases and 2 bases, with 15 bases remaining between them. CDR1 is SGHAT, CDR2 FQDESV, per germline (reference sequence). This CDR3 has 16 residues. The table came from immunoSEQ multiplex PCR; TCRdb's copy has only in-frame clones and leaves some out. The sample includes roughly 200,000 clones, just under 95% of them seen just once. The J gene is TRBJ2-5, the V gene TRBV11-1, with D unresolved. This TCR derives from an adult who received the MenACWY meningococcal vaccine as a control. Sequences were derived from peripheral blood, sampled 28 days after the second dose of the MenACWY control vaccine. CDR3 DNA: TGTGCCAGCAGCTTATCCTCTCCCTTCGGTCAAGAGACCCAGTACTTC. This translates into CASSLSSPFGQETQYF.